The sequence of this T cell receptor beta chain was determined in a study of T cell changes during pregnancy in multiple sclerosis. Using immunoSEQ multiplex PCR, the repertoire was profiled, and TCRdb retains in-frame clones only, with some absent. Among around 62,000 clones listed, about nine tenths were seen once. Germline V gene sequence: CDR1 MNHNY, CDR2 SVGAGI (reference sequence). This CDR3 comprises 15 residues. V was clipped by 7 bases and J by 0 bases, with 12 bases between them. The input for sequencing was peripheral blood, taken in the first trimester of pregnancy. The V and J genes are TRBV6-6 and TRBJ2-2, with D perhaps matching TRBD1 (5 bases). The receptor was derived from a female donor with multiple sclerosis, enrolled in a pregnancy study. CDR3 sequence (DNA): TGTGCCAGCACCTACAGGCTCGCGAACACCGGGGAGCTGTTTTTT. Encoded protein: CASTYRLANTGELFF.